This T cell receptor beta chain is drawn from a study of tumor-infiltrating lymphocytes in primary liver carcinoma. Study summary: Donors underwent surgery for histopathologically diagnosed primary liver carcinoma.

With a constant-region primer, TCR beta cDNA was made from around 520 ng of total RNA. Nested multiplex PCR, run for three rounds with slightly modified ARM-PCR, yielded TCR beta libraries. Amplification in the first two PCR rounds was performed using TRBV1-TRBV30 forward primers and a C-beta reverse primer for roughly 9 cycles each. Via MiXCR, TCRdb re-called the multiplex PCR reads, giving one row per CDR3 protein. The sample holds some 180,000 distinct CDR3 sequences, about 60% seen once. Both blood RNA, taken from unsorted whole blood, and germline DNA were extracted. The germline CDR1 and CDR2 sequences are SGHAT and FQNNGV. CDR3 length equals 15 residues. A single count supports this clonotype. Its target is not known. At one end, the junction sequence differs from germline, possibly due to a read error. Points from the study as a whole: Researchers found tumor-adjacent and tumor-blood pairs overlapped less than tumor region pairs.

The chain joins TRBV11-2 to TRBJ2-1; 8 bases line up with TRBD2. Sequences were obtained from peripheral blood. The sequence came from a man aged 35 to 55 with primary liver carcinoma and hepatitis B virus infection. The CDR3 loop is CASSSVGGRINVQFF. CDR3 in DNA: TGTGCCAGCAGCTCAGTGGGCGGGAGGATTAATGTGCAGTTCTTC.